The 9 T cell receptor beta chains below were found in one sample sequenced in a study of control samples from healthy donors and cancer patients. The data were produced by immunoSEQ multiplex PCR, yet TCRdb's version contains in-frame clones alone and is incomplete. The sample has about 110,000 clones; approximately 82% are singletons. The source material was blood. The origin of the receptors is a man younger than 35 in good health.

The chain recombines TRBV19 with TRBJ2-2; no definite D call. The V and J ends lost 3 bases and 1 base respectively, with 6 bases between them. The CDR3 covers 14 residues. Germline V gene sequence: CDR1 LNHDA, CDR2 SQIVND (reference sequence). The CDR3: CASSIDKNTGELFF. The CDR3 nucleotides read TGTGCCAGTAGTATCGATAAGAACACCGGGGAGCTGTTTTTT.

V is TRBV5-5 and J is TRBJ1-1; 12 positions agree with TRBD1. V shed 3 bases and J 5 bases; nucleotides not matched to a gene: 5. Germline V CDR1 and CDR2: SGHKS, YYEKEE (reference sequence). There are 15 residues in the CDR3. The CDR3 spells CASSSGTGGGTEAFF. The CDR3 DNA reads as TGTGCCAGCAGCTCAGGGACAGGGGGCGGGACTGAAGCTTTCTTT.

V is TRBV3-1 (or the pseudogene TRBV3-2) and J is TRBJ1-2, with D tentatively TRBD1 (5 bases). Trimming took off 6 bases at V and 0 bases at J, with 29 bases between the two ends. Germline V gene data show CDR1 as LGHDT and CDR2 as YNNKEL (reference sequence). This CDR3 has 20 residues. CDR3 region: CASSTQVVPGTDRTNYGYTF. In nucleotides, the CDR3 is TGTGCCAGCAGTACGCAAGTGGTACCCGGGACCGACCGGACTAACTATGGCTACACCTTC.

J is TRBJ1-1 and V is TRBV19, with a tentative D call TRBD1 (6 bases). CDR1 and CDR2 from the germline V gene are LNHDA and SQIVND (reference sequence). The CDR3 has 14 amino acids. V lost 4 bases to trimming and J lost 0 bases, with 9 bases between them. This CDR3 reads CASSKGGLNTEAFF. In DNA, the CDR3 is TGTGCCAGTAGTAAAGGGGGGCTGAACACTGAAGCTTTCTTT.

The V call is TRBV27, the J call TRBJ2-2, with 15 positions matching TRBD2. V trimming: 7 bases; J trimming: 2 bases; junction bases outside the gene matches: 5. The CDR3 extends over 17 amino acids. Looked up from germline, CDR1 is MNHEY and CDR2 is SMNVEV (reference sequence). The CDR3 bases are TGTGCCAGCAATCCGGGACTAGCGGGGGGCAACACCGGGGAGCTGTTTTTT. This gives the protein CASNPGLAGGNTGELFF.

This rearrangement joins TRBV11-2 to TRBJ1-3, with no clear D. V lost 2 bases and J 4 bases, leaving 3 bases between the germline ends. The CDR3 runs to 12 residues. Germline V gene sequence: CDR1 SGHAT, CDR2 FQNNGV. CDR3 sequence (DNA): TGTGCCAGCAGCTTACCGGGAAACACCATATATTTT. Its translation: CASSLPGNTIYF.

J is TRBJ2-1 and V is TRBV6-6, with no clear D. This CDR3 contains 11 residues. CDR1 is MNHNY, CDR2 SVGAGI, per germline (reference sequence). V gave up 5 bases and J gave up 5 bases, with 4 bases separating them. The CDR3 loop reads CASSGNNEQFF. CDR3 bases: TGTGCCAGCAGTGGTAACAATGAGCAGTTCTTC.

This clone has a handful of counts. The DNA for the CDR3 is TGTGCCAGCAGCCAAACTCCCTATGGCTACACCTTC. It encodes CASSQTPYGYTF. The chain employs TRBV7-9 and TRBJ1-2; no clear D gene. This CDR3 is built from 12 residues. Germline CDR1 and CDR2: SEHNR and FQNEAQ (reference sequence). V lost 5 bases to trimming and J lost 4 bases, with 8 bases between them.

This clone occurred a few times. The V gene is TRBV7-8, the J gene TRBJ1-5, with D unclear. The CDR3 sequence is 13 residues long. Trimming cost V 5 bases and J 5 bases, with 10 bases left between them. Germline CDR1 and CDR2: SGHVS and FQNEAQ. This CDR3 is CASSPWRHQPQHF. The DNA for the CDR3 is TGTGCCAGCAGCCCTTGGCGGCATCAGCCCCAGCATTTT. Variable domain in full (rest from reference TRBV7-8 and TRBJ1-5): GAGVSQSPRYKVAKRGQDVALRCDPISGHVSLFWYQQALGQGPEFLTYFQNEAQLDKSGLPSDRFFAERPEGSVSTLKIQRTQQEDSAVYLCASSPWRHQPQHFGDGTRLSIL.